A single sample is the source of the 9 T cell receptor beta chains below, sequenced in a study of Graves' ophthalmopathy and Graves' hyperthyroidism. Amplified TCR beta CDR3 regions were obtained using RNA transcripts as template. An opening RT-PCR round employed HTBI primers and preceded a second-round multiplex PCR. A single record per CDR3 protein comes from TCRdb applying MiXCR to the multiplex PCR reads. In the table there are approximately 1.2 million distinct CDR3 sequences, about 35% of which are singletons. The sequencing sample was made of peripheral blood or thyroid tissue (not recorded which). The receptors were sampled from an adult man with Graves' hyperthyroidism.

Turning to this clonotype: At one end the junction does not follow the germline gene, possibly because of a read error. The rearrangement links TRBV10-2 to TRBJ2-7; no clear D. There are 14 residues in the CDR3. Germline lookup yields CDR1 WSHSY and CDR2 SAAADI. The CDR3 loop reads CASSTNRALREQYF. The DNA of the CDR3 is TGTGCCAGCAGTACAAACCGGGCCCTACGCGAGCAGTACTTC.

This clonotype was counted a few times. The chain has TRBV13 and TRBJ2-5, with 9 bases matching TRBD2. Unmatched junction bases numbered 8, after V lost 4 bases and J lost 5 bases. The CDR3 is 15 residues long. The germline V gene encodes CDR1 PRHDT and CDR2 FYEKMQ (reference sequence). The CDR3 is CASSSKREDAETQYF. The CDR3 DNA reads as TGTGCCAGCAGCTCCAAGCGGGAGGACGCGGAGACCCAGTACTTC.

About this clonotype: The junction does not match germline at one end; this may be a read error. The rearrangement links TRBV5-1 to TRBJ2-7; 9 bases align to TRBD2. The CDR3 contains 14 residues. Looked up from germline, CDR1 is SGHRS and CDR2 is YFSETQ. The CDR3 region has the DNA TGTGCCAGCAGCCCCCAGACTAGCGGTTACGAGCAGTACTTC. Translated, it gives CASSPQTSGYEQYF.

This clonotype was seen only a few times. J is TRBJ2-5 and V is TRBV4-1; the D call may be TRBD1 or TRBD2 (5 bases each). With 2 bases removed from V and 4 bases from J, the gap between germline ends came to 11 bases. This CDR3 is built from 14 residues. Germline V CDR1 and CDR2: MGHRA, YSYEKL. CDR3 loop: CASSQLDGGETQYF. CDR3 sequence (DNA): TGCGCCAGCAGCCAACTCGATGGGGGAGAGACCCAGTACTTC.

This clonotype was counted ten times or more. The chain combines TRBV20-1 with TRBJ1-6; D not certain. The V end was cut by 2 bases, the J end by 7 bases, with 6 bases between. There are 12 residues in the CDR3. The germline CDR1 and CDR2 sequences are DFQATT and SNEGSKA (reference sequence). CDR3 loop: CSARRSNSPLHF. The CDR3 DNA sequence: TGCAGTGCTAGACGCAGCAATTCACCCCTCCACTTT.

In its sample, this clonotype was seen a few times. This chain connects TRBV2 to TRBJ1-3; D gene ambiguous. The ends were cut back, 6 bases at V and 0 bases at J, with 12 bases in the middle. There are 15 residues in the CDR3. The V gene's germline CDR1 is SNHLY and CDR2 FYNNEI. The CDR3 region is CASRTGSFSGNTIYF. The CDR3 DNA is TGTGCCAGCAGGACTGGATCGTTCTCTGGAAACACCATATATTTT.

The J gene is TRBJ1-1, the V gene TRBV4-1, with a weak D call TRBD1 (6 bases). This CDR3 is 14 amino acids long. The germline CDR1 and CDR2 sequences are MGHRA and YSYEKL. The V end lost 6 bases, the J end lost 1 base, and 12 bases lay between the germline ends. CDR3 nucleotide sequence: TGCGCCAGCAGTGGACGACAGGAGAACACTGAAGCTTTCTTT. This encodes CASSGRQENTEAFF.

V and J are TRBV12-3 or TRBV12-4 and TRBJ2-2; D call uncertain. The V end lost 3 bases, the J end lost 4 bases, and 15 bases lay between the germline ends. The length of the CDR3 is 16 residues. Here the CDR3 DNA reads TGTGCCAGCAGTTTTAACGCGGAGCGAAGCACCGGGGAGCTGTTTTTT. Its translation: CASSFNAERSTGELFF.

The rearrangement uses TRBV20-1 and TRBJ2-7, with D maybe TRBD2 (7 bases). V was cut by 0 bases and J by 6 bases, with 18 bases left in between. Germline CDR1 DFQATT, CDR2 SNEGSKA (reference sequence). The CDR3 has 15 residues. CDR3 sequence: CSARDLGGPIREQYF. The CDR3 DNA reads TGCAGTGCTAGAGATTTGGGGGGGCCCATTCGCGAGCAGTACTTC.